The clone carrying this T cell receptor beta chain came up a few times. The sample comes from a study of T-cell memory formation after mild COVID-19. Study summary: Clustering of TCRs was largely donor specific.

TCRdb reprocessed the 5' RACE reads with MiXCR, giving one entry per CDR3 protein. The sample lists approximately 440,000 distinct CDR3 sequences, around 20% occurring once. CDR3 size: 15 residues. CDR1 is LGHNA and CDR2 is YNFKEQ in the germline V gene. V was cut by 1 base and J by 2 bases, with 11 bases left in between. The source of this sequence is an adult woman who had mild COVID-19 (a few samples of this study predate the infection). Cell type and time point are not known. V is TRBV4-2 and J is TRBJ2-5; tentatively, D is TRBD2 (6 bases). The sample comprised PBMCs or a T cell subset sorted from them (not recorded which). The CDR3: CASSQAEGLQETQYF. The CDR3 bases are TGTGCCAGCAGCCAAGCCGAAGGACTACAAGAGACCCAGTACTTC.